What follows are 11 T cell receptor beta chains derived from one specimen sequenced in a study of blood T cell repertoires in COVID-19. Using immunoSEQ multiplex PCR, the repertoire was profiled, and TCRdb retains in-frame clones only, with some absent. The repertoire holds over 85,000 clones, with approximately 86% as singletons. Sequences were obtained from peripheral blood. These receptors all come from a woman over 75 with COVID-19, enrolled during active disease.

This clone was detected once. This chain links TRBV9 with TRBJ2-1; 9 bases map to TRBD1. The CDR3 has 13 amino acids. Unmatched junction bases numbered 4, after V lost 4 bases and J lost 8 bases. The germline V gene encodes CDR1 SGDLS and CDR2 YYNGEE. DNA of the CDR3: TGTGCCAGCAGCCCGGACAGGGGCCATGAGCAGTTCTTC. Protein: CASSPDRGHEQFF.

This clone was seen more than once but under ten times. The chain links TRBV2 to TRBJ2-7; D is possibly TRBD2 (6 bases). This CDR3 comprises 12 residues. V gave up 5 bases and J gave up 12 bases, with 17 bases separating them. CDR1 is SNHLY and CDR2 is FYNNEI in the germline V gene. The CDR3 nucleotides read TGTGCCAGCAGTATTCTGGGAGGAATGGGGTACTTC. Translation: CASSILGGMGYF.

The CDR3 DNA sequence: TGTGCCAGTAGCGACTTGGGCTCCTACAATGAGCAGTTCTTC. This codes for CASSDLGSYNEQFF. This rearrangement joins TRBV19 to TRBJ2-1; no clear D. Trimming shortened V by 6 bases and J by 0 bases, and 9 bases separated the two germline ends. Germline assignment: CDR1 LNHDA and CDR2 SQIVND (reference sequence). The CDR3 extends over 14 amino acids.

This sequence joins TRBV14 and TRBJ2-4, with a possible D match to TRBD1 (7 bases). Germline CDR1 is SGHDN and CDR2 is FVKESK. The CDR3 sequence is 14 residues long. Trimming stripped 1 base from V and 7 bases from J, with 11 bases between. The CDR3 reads CASSQGAGGNIQYF. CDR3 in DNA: TGTGCCAGCAGCCAAGGTGCAGGGGGGAACATTCAGTACTTC.

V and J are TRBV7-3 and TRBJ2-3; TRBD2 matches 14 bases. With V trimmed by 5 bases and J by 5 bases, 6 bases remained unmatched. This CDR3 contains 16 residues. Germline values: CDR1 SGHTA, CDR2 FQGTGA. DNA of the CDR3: TGTGCCAGCAGCCCGACTAGCGGGGGGGCCATAGATACGCAGTATTTT. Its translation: CASSPTSGGAIDTQYF.

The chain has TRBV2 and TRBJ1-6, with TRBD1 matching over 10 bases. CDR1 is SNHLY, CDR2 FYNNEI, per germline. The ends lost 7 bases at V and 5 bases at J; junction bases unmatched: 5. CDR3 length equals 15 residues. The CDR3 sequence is CASTRQGADNSPLHF. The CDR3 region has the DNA TGTGCCAGCACCCGACAGGGGGCGGATAATTCACCCCTCCACTTT.

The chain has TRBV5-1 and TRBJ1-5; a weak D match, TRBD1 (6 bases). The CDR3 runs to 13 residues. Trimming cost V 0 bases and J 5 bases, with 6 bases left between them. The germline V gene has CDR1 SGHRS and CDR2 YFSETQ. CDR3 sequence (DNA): TGCGCCAGCAGCTTGGGGGGGCATCAGCCCCAGCATTTT. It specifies CASSLGGHQPQHF. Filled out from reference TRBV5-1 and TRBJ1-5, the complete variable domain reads KAGVTQTPRYLIKTRGQQVTLSCSPISGHRSVSWYQQTPGQGLQFLFEYFSETQRNKGNFPGRFSGRQFSNSRSEMNVSTLELGDSALYLCASSLGGHQPQHFGDGTRLSIL.

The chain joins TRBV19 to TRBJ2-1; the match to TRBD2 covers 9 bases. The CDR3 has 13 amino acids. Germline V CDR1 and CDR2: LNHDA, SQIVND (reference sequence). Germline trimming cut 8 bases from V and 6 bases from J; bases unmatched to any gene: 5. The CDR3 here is CASLGLAPNEQFF. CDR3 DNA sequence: TGTGCCAGTCTGGGACTAGCCCCCAATGAGCAGTTCTTC. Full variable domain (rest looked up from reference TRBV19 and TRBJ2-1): DGGITQSPKYLFRKEGQNVTLSCEQNLNHDAMYWYRQDPGQGLRLIYYSQIVNDFQKGDIAEGYSVSREKKESFPLTVTSAQKNPTAFYLCASLGLAPNEQFFGPGTRLTVL.

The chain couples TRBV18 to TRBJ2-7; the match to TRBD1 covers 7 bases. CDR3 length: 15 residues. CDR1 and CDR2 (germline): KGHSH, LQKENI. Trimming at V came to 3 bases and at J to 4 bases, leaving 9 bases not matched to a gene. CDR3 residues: CASSPPGRGRYEQYF. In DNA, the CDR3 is TGTGCCAGCTCACCCCCCGGAAGGGGGCGTTACGAGCAGTACTTC.

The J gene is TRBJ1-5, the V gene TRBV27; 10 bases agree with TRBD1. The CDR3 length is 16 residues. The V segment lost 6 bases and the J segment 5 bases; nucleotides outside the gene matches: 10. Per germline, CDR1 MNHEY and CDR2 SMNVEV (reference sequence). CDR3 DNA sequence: TGTGCCAGCAGCCGCCGAAGTGGGACAGGGGATCAGCCCCAGCATTTT. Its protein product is CASSRRSGTGDQPQHF.

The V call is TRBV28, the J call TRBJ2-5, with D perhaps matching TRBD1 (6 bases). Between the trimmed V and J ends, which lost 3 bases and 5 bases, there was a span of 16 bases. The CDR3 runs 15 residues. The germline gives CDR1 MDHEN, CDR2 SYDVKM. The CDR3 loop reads CASSFWGTGRETQYF. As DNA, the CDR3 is TGTGCCAGCAGTTTCTGGGGTACAGGGCGGGAGACCCAGTACTTC.